A selection of T cell receptor beta chains follows, all from one sample in a study of T cell responses to AZD1222 COVID-19 vaccine. The assay was immunoSEQ multiplex PCR, and TCRdb's table has in-frame clones only and misses some. This repertoire shows tens of thousands of clones, over 75% found once; its top ten account for about 16%. Source: peripheral blood, taken on day 0 of AZD1222 vaccination. Source of these receptors: an adult in good health. The CDR3 runs from the conserved cysteine through the conserved F or W. D genes are given only for firm matches. Some rows mark clone size as missing; the rest say once, few, many or name a class of expanded clone.

>TRBV6-4|17|-|TRBJ2-3|TRBD2
TGTGCCAGCAGTGACTCGATCGGCGGGGGGGGCACAGATACGCAGTATTTT
CASSDSIGGGGTDTQYF
>TRBV19|13|-|TRBJ1-2|-
TGTGCCAGTAGTCCCGGGACCGGCTATGGCTACACCTTC
CASSPGTGYGYTF
>TRBV15|15|-|TRBJ1-2|-
TGTGCCACCAGCAGAGGTCAGGGAAATCGACATGGCTACACCTTC
CATSRGQGNRHGYTF
>TRBV27|18|once|TRBJ1-1|TRBD1
TGTGCCAGCAGTTTATTCGGAGATCGGACAGGGAAGACCACTGAAGCTTTCTTT
CASSLFGDRTGKTTEAFF
>TRBV28|13|-|TRBJ1-2|-
TGTGCCAGCAGTTTTCAGGGGAACTATGGCTACACCTTC
CASSFQGNYGYTF
>TRBV24-1|15|medium-sized|TRBJ2-1|TRBD1
TGTGCCACCAGTCTGACGGGACAGCTTGACAATGAGCAGTTCTTC
CATSLTGQLDNEQFF
>TRBV12-1|14|-|TRBJ1-3|-
TGTGCCAGCAGCAACACCGGCTCTGGAAACACCATATATTTT
CASSNTGSGNTIYF
>TRBV5-6|17|medium-sized|TRBJ2-5|TRBD2
TGTGCCAGCAGCTTGGTGTCGCGGGGGGCCGTCCAAGAGACCCAGTACTTC
CASSLVSRGAVQETQYF
>TRBV3-1/TRBV3-2|13|-|TRBJ2-3|-
TGTGCCAGCAGCCAAGAGCAGCGGGATACGCAGTATTTT
CASSQEQRDTQYF
>TRBV28|14|-|TRBJ1-2|-
TGTGCCAGCAGTTTAGCTAGGGTCGGTATCGGCTACACCTTC
CASSLARVGIGYTF
>TRBV19|14|-|TRBJ1-4|-
TGTGCCAGCACCGCGACAGTAACTAATGAAAAACTGTTTTTT
CASTATVTNEKLFF
>TRBV15|15|-|TRBJ1-5|-
TGTGCCACCAGCTCCCAACGGCCTAGTTATCAGCCCCAGCATTTT
CATSSQRPSYQPQHF
>TRBV4-2|16|-|TRBJ1-3|-
TGTGCCAGCAGCCAAGATTCCCCCCAGTCTGGAAACACCATATATTTT
CASSQDSPQSGNTIYF
>TRBV21-1|18|-|TRBJ2-6|-
TGTGCCAGCAGCAAGGAGGGGACAGCCGACTCTGGGGCCAACGTCCTGACTTTC
CASSKEGTADSGANVLTF
>TRBV18|15|-|TRBJ1-2|-
TGTGCCAGCTCACCACCAACAGGTTTACCCTATGGCTACACCTTC
CASSPPTGLPYGYTF
>TRBV4-1|15|-|TRBJ2-6|-
TGCGCCACCTCCCAGACCATCTCTGGGGCCAACGTCCTGACTTTC
CATSQTISGANVLTF
>TRBV30|13|once|TRBJ2-7|-
TGTGCCTCCTTTTCAGGGGACTCCTACGAGCAGTACTTC
CASFSGDSYEQYF
>TRBV3-1/TRBV3-2|17|-|TRBJ2-2|-
TGTGCCAGCAGCCAAGAGAATGTTAGGGTTTTGGGCGGGGAGCTGTTTTTT
CASSQENVRVLGGELFF
>TRBV7-9|15|-|TRBJ1-6|-
TGTGCCAGCAGCTTCGGCGGTTCCTATAATTCACCCCTCCACTTT
CASSFGGSYNSPLHF
>TRBV3-1/TRBV3-2|19|-|TRBJ2-2|TRBD2
TGTGCCAGCAGCCAAGATTCGCGGGGGGGCCGTATGGGGACCGGGGAGCTGTTTTTT
CASSQDSRGGRMGTGELFF
>TRBV6-5|14|-|TRBJ2-3|-
TGTGCCAGCAGTCCCTGGGGGAGCACAGATACGCAGTATTTT
CASSPWGSTDTQYF
>TRBV6-1|16|-|TRBJ1-2|TRBD1
TGTGCCAGCAGTGCCGGGGGGGACAGGGGACGGTACGGCTACACCTTC
CASSAGGDRGRYGYTF
>TRBV6-1|15|-|TRBJ2-6|-
TGTGCCAGCAGTGAACAGGTTTCTGGGGCCAACGTCCTGACTTTC
CASSEQVSGANVLTF
>TRBV10-3|14|-|TRBJ2-2|-
TGTGCCATTTCACAGGGTTACGACACCGGGGAGCTGTTTTTT
CAISQGYDTGELFF
>TRBV5-1|15|-|TRBJ2-7|TRBD1
TGCGCCAGCAGCTTGGAGGGGACAGGGGGGTACGAGCAGTACTTC
CASSLEGTGGYEQYF